This TCR beta chain derives from a study of T cell repertoires in cytomegalovirus infection. Background on the study: Well-studied HLA-B-restricted epitopes and recently identified HLA-C-restricted epitopes of CMV were both used in the study. Both a matching HLA type and CMV infection were indicated by public TCR beta signatures.

Comment on this clonotype: Its matching antigen is unknown.

CDR1 and CDR2 from the germline V gene are MNHEY and SVGEGT. Trimming left V 6 bases short and J 3 bases short, with 11 bases between. The CDR3 has 13 amino acids. Study-wide results and limits: HLA-C-restricted, CMV-specific TCR beta clonotypes were dominant ex vivo. Of the TCR beta families, the public ones yielded a cumulative frequency that identified carriers of CMV plus the relevant HLA.

TCRdb reprocessed the reads with MiXCR, giving one entry per CDR3 protein. Of approximately 1,000,000 distinct CDR3 sequences listed, roughly 30% were seen once; the top ten hold 11% to 15%. The clonotype was recovered from a human donor in good health (CMV status not recorded). Some clones in this sample may be carry-over from other donors' samples. The material was cultured CD8+ T cells from PBMCs, obtained from culture after CMV antigen stimulation. The V and J genes are TRBV6-2 or TRBV6-3 and TRBJ1-2; D not certain. CDR3 sequence reads: CASSPPEDYGYTF. The CDR3 DNA reads TGTGCCAGCAGCCCCCCCGAGGACTATGGCTACACCTTC.